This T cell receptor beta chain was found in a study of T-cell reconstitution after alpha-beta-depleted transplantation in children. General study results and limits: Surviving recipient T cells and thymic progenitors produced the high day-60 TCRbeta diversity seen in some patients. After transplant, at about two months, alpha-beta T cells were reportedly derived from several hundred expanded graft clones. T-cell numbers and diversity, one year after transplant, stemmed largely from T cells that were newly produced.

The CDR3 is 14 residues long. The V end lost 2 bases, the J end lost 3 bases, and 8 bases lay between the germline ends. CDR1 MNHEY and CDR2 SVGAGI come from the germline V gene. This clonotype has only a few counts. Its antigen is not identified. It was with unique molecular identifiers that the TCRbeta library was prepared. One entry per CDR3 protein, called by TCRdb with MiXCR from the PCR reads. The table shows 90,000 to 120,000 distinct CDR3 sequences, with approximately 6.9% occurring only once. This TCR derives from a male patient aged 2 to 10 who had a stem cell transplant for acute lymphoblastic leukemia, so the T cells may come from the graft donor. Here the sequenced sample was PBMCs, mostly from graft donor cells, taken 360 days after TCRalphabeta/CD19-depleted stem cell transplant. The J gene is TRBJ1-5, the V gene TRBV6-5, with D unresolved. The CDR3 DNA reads TGTGCCAGCAGTTACACCGGTATCAATCAGCCCCAGCATTTT. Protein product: CASSYTGINQPQHF.